The 13 T cell receptor beta chains listed next were all sequenced from one sample in a study of blood T cell repertoires in COVID-19. Using immunoSEQ multiplex PCR, the repertoire was profiled, and TCRdb retains in-frame clones only, with some absent. The sample has around 330,000 clones; 89% are singletons. The source material was PBMCs or T cells enriched from blood (not recorded which). These receptors originate from a middle-aged woman who had recovered from COVID-19.

J is TRBJ1-4 and V is TRBV11-3, with 11 bases identical to TRBD1. CDR1 is SGHNT and CDR2 is YENEEA in the germline V gene. V trimming: 5 bases; J trimming: 6 bases; junction bases outside the gene matches: 14. CDR3 size: 18 residues. The CDR3 here is CASSPGSPGQGGDEKLFF. DNA of the CDR3: TGTGCCAGCAGCCCAGGATCCCCGGGACAGGGGGGAGATGAAAAACTGTTTTTT.

This clone has only one observation. The CDR3 sequence: CASSLRDRPYNEQFF. The CDR3 region has the DNA TGTGCCAGCAGCCTCCGGGACAGGCCCTACAATGAGCAGTTCTTC. V and J are TRBV9 and TRBJ2-1, with 8 nucleotides matching TRBD1. Germline trimming cut 4 bases from V and 2 bases from J; bases unmatched to any gene: 5. Germline-derived CDR1 and CDR2 are SGDLS and YYNGEE. This CDR3 region has 15 residues.

The DNA of the CDR3 is TGCGCCAGCAGCCAAGGGCTCCAAAAGCAGTTCTTC. Translation gives CASSQGLQKQFF. V and J are TRBV4-1 and TRBJ2-1, with unresolved D. V was clipped by 1 base and J by 11 bases, with 9 bases between them. The CDR3 has 12 amino acids. Germline V gives CDR1 MGHRA, CDR2 YSYEKL.

This chain joins TRBV11-2 and TRBJ1-4; 9 bases fit TRBD1. After removal of 5 bases from V and 4 bases from J, the junction contained 2 bases not matched to a gene. The CDR3 loop spans 14 amino acids. Germline V CDR1 and CDR2: SGHAT, FQNNGV. The CDR3: CASSKGQGNEKLFF. CDR3 DNA sequence: TGTGCCAGCAGCAAGGGACAGGGTAATGAAAAACTGTTTTTT.

The chain employs TRBV7-2 and TRBJ2-7; TRBD2 agrees at 8 bases. Per the germline V gene, CDR1 is SGHTA and CDR2 is FQGNSA. The CDR3 covers 14 residues. Trimming cost V 2 bases and J 3 bases; bases outside gene matches: 3. The CDR3 DNA reads as TGTGCCAGCAGCTTACAGCGGGAGATCTACGAGCAGTACTTC. Its translation: CASSLQREIYEQYF.

This chain uses TRBV7-2 with TRBJ1-5; possible D gene TRBD1, 5 bases. The CDR3 length is 16 residues. Germline V lookup: CDR1 SGHTA, CDR2 FQGNSA. With 1 base removed from V and 4 bases from J, the gap between germline ends came to 14 bases. CDR3 protein: CASSLDPGLPNQPQHF. In nucleotides, the CDR3 is TGTGCCAGCAGCTTAGATCCAGGGTTACCTAATCAGCCCCAGCATTTT. Based on the CDR3 plus reference TRBV7-2 and TRBJ1-5, the full variable domain is GAGVSQSPSNKVTEKGKDVELRCDPISGHTALYWYRQSLGQGLEFLIYFQGNSAPDKSGLPSDRFSAERTGGSVSTLTIQRTQQEDSAVYLCASSLDPGLPNQPQHFGDGTRLSIL.

The chain couples TRBV11-3 to TRBJ2-2; 7 positions match TRBD1. Unmatched junction bases numbered 4, after V lost 5 bases and J lost 1 base. The CDR3 is 15 amino acids. Germline loops: CDR1 SGHNT, CDR2 YENEEA. CDR3 nucleotide sequence: TGTGCCAGCAGCCGCCGACAGGGGAACACCGGGGAGCTGTTTTTT. This gives the protein CASSRRQGNTGELFF.

This sequence joins TRBV7-6 and TRBJ2-2, with 15 bases fitting TRBD2. The CDR3 length is 16 residues. J lost 6 bases, V lost 2 bases, and 1 base had no gene match. Looked up from germline, CDR1 is SGHVS and CDR2 is FNYEAQ. CDR3 residues: CASSLRTSGGAGELFF. In nucleotides, the CDR3 is TGTGCCAGCAGCTTAAGGACTAGCGGGGGGGCCGGGGAGCTGTTTTTT.

The gene calls are TRBV5-6 and TRBJ2-7, with 9 bases identical to TRBD1. Germline assignment: CDR1 SGHDT and CDR2 YYEEEE. The CDR3 runs to 11 residues. J was trimmed by 13 bases and V by 4 bases; bases with no gene match: 6. The CDR3 is CASSDRDRDYF. CDR3 sequence (DNA): TGTGCCAGCAGCGACCGGGACAGGGACTACTTC.

This clone has only one observation. The chain couples TRBV6-2 or TRBV6-3 to TRBJ1-5, with TRBD1 identical over 10 bases. Per the germline V gene, CDR1 is MNHEY and CDR2 is SVGEGT. V was pared by 2 bases and J by 4 bases, with 8 bases of the junction left unmatched. CDR3 length: 17 residues. The CDR3 spells CASSYNLGTGENQPQHF. CDR3 nucleotides: TGTGCCAGCAGTTACAACCTTGGGACAGGGGAAAATCAGCCCCAGCATTTT.

This clone was counted between two and nine times. V usage is TRBV10-1 and J usage is TRBJ2-2; the match to TRBD1 covers 7 bases. The length of the CDR3 is 17 residues. Germline assignment: CDR1 WNHNN and CDR2 SYGVQD (reference sequence). The V segment lost 3 bases and the J segment 3 bases; nucleotides outside the gene matches: 10. This CDR3 reads CASSEMGQTPDTGELFF. DNA for the CDR3: TGCGCCAGCAGTGAAATGGGACAGACACCCGACACCGGGGAGCTGTTTTTT.

The chain uses TRBV4-2 and TRBJ2-1; 9 bases are a match to TRBD2. This CDR3 region has 18 residues. V gave up 1 base and J gave up 2 bases; unmatched junction bases: 9. CDR1 LGHNA and CDR2 YNFKEQ come from the germline V gene. This chain's CDR3 is CASSQGLAGKPPYNEQFF. The CDR3 DNA reads as TGTGCCAGCAGCCAAGGCCTAGCGGGAAAACCACCCTACAATGAGCAGTTCTTC.

This clone has just a few counts. The genes are TRBV24-1 and TRBJ2-1; 7 bases match TRBD2. Losses at the gene ends were 0 bases for V and 0 bases for J; bases not matched to a gene: 4. The CDR3 extends over 17 amino acids. Germline V lookup: CDR1 KGHDR, CDR2 SFDVKD. As DNA, the CDR3 is TGTGCCACCAGTGATTTGCAAGGCGGGGGCTCCTACAATGAGCAGTTCTTC. Translating gives CATSDLQGGGSYNEQFF.